The rows below give T cell receptor beta chains drawn from one sample of a study of Ad26.COV2.S vaccination and SARS-CoV-2 variants. Here immunoSEQ multiplex PCR was the method, and the copy in TCRdb shows in-frame clones only, minus some. This table holds 350,000 to 450,000 clones, about nine tenths found once. The input for sequencing was peripheral blood, taken in a trial of Ad26.COV2.S vaccine versus placebo. These TCRs come from a person aged 18-65 years who received the Ad26.COV2.S COVID-19 vaccine or a placebo. Both conserved end residues are part of each CDR3. Each record gives: CDR3 length, clone size, V gene, J gene, D gene, CDR3 protein, CDR3 DNA. D genes are given only for firm matches. Only some rows state a clone size, as once, few, many or a class for expanded clones.

>15|-|TRBV4-1|TRBJ2-7|-
CASSQPTGTAHEQYF
TGCGCCAGCAGCCAACCAACCGGGACGGCCCACGAGCAGTACTTC
>12|-|TRBV5-4|TRBJ2-2|-
CASSPVTGELFF
TGTGCCAGCAGCCCCGTAACCGGGGAGCTGTTTTTT
>15|-|TRBV3-1/TRBV3-2|TRBJ2-7|-
CASSQRPGTAYEQYF
TGTGCCAGCAGCCAGCGCCCTGGCACAGCCTACGAGCAGTACTTC
>13|-|TRBV7-9|TRBJ1-4|-
CASSRGVGEKLFF
TGTGCCAGCAGCCGGGGGGTCGGTGAAAAACTGTTTTTT
>13|-|TRBV6-4|TRBJ2-1|-
CASSPGTAGAPFF
TGTGCCAGCAGTCCCGGTACGGCGGGGGCCCCGTTCTTC
>16|-|TRBV19|TRBJ2-2|-
CASSSQGGGVAGELFF
TGTGCCAGTAGTTCCCAGGGCGGCGGCGTGGCCGGGGAGCTGTTTTTT
>16|-|TRBV19|TRBJ1-1|TRBD1
CASSIARGLLNTEAFF
TGTGCCAGTAGTATTGCCAGGGGGCTATTAAACACTGAAGCTTTCTTT
>13|-|TRBV5-1|TRBJ2-1|-
CASTVSGYNEQFF
TGCGCCAGCACCGTTTCGGGGTACAATGAGCAGTTCTTC
>15|-|TRBV5-1|TRBJ2-7|-
CASSFFSGAVREQYF
TGCGCCAGCAGCTTTTTTTCCGGGGCAGTACGGGAGCAGTACTTC
>11|-|TRBV11-2|TRBJ1-4|-
CASSYGEKLFF
TGTGCCAGCAGCTACGGTGAAAAACTGTTTTTT
>12|-|TRBV4-1|TRBJ1-2|-
CASSQAGYGYTF
TGCGCCAGCAGCCAGGCGGGCTATGGCTACACCTTC
>14|-|TRBV5-1|TRBJ1-1|-
CASSLVSEGPGPFF
TGCGCCAGCAGCTTGGTGTCCGAGGGCCCCGGGCCTTTCTTT
>15|once|TRBV2|TRBJ1-4|-
CARGGDAGTNEKLFF
TGTGCCAGAGGGGGTGACGCTGGAACTAATGAAAAACTGTTTTTT
>14|-|TRBV7-9|TRBJ1-1|-
CASSSTGGSTEAFF
TGTGCCAGCAGCTCTACGGGGGGGTCTACTGAAGCTTTCTTT
>12|-|TRBV4-1|TRBJ1-2|-
CASGGTGYGYTF
TGCGCCAGCGGAGGGACCGGCTATGGCTACACCTTC
>14|-|TRBV6-4|TRBJ2-2|TRBD1
CASSPGQSTGELFF
TGTGCCAGCAGTCCGGGACAGAGCACCGGGGAGCTGTTTTTT